In this sample, the clone carrying this TCR beta chain turned up many times. The entry originates in a study of T cells in Graves' hyperthyroidism and ophthalmopathy. Looking at the study overall: Peripheral blood specimens were obtained at initial diagnosis, prior to any treatment.

Source material for PBMCs was over 7.5 ml fresh peripheral blood. The TCR beta CDR3 regions underwent amplification using RNA transcripts as the source. Researchers ran a first-round RT-PCR on the TCR CDR3 using the HTBI primer set. TCRdb analysed the multiplex PCR reads with MiXCR anew, one entry per CDR3 protein. The sample lists hundreds of thousands of distinct CDR3 sequences; approximately 24% were seen once. The sequence was collected from a woman aged 25 to 39 with Graves' ophthalmopathy. Sequencing input: blood.

The CDR3 spells CASRNKGQRQPTNYGYTF. DNA for the CDR3: TGTGCCAGTAGGAATAAAGGACAGCGCCAACCAACTAACTATGGCTACACCTTC. The chain combines TRBV19 with TRBJ1-2; D possibly corresponds to TRBD1 (6 bases). The germline V gene has CDR1 LNHDA and CDR2 SQIVND (reference sequence). The V end was cut by 6 bases, the J end by 0 bases, with 23 bases between. The CDR3 contains 18 residues.